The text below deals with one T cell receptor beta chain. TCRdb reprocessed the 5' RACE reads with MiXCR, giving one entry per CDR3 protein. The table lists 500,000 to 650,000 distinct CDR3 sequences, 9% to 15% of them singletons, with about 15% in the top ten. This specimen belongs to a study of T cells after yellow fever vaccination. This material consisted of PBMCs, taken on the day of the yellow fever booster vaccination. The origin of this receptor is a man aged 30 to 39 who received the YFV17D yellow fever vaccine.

The CDR3 region is CASSYLAGGQETQYF. As DNA, the CDR3 is TGTGCCAGCAGTTACTTGGCTGGGGGGCAAGAGACCCAGTACTTC. This chain connects TRBV6-5 to TRBJ2-5; D perhaps matches TRBD2 (6 bases). Trimming left V 1 base short and J 2 bases short, with 11 bases between. Germline-derived CDR1 and CDR2 are MNHEY and SVGAGI. This CDR3 comprises 15 residues.